This TCR beta chain emerged from a study of blood T cells in healthy people across ages. Study in general: Roughly one uniquely barcoded beta molecule per two T cells was captured.

The CDR3 consists of 12 residues. CDR1 and CDR2 from the germline V gene are SGHTA and FQGNSA. Between the trimmed V and J ends, which lost 3 bases and 3 bases, there was a span of 3 bases. The sample holds many counts of this clonotype. The use of a sample-barcoded 5' primer and a J-beta primer mix characterized a second PCR of roughly 7 to 12 cycles. The yield of each sample was at least 3 million CDR3-containing paired-end reads. TCRdb analysed the 5' RACE reads with MiXCR anew, one entry per CDR3 protein. Of 630,000 or so distinct CDR3 sequences listed, under 30% are singletons. The chain combines TRBV7-2 with TRBJ2-1; no clear D gene. What was sequenced was blood. The receptor was derived from a woman aged 80 or over in good health. For the CDR3, the DNA is TGTGCCAGCAGCTTCAGCTACAATGAGCAGTTCTTC. This translates into CASSFSYNEQFF. Full variable domain (remainder filled in from reference TRBV7-2 and TRBJ2-1): GAGVSQSPSNKVTEKGKDVELRCDPISGHTALYWYRQSLGQGLEFLIYFQGNSAPDKSGLPSDRFSAERTGGSVSTLTIQRTQQEDSAVYLCASSFSYNEQFFGPGTRLTVL.